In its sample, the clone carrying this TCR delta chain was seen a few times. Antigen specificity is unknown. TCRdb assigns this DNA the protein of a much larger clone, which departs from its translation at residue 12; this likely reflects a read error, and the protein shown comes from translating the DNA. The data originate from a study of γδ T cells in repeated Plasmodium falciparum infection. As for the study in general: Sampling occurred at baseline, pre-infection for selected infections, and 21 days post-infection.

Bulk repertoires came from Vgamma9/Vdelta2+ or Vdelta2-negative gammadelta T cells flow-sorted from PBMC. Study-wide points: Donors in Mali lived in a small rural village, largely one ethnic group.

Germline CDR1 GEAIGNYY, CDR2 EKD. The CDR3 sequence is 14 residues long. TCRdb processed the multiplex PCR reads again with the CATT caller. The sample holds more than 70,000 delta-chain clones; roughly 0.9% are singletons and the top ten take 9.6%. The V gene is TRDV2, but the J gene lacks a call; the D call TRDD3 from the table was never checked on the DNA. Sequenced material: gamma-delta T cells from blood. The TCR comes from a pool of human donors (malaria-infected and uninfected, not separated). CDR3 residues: CACDRLRYTDKPIF. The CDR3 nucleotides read TGTGCCTGTGACAGGCTCCGATACACCGATAAACCCATCTTT.